This entry features one T cell receptor beta chain sequence. Its antigen remains unidentified. Trimming took 2 bases from V and 9 from J, leaving 11 bases between them. Germline V gene sequence: CDR1 SGHTA, CDR2 FQGNSA. The CDR3 is 13 amino acids. The data derive from a study of T cell responses to AZD1222 COVID-19 vaccine. Overall study findings and caveats: Vaccine-associated CD4 TCRs ranged over spike, dominating at 160-218 and 743-854. Close to half of spike-specific TCRs reportedly recognize unmutated variant regions.

Generated by immunoSEQ multiplex PCR, the TCRdb table keeps only in-frame clones and is missing some. The sample holds roughly 100,000 clones, 91% seen once. This clonotype was obtained from an adult in good health. The chain links TRBV7-2 to TRBJ2-1; D is undetermined. Sequenced here: peripheral blood, sampled on day 0 of AZD1222 vaccination. The CDR3 reads CASSLIQSGEQFF. The CDR3, as DNA: TGTGCCAGCAGCTTAATCCAGTCGGGTGAGCAGTTCTTC. Full variable domain (missing parts from reference TRBV7-2 and TRBJ2-1): GAGVSQSPSNKVTEKGKDVELRCDPISGHTALYWYRQSLGQGLEFLIYFQGNSAPDKSGLPSDRFSAERTGGSVSTLTIQRTQQEDSAVYLCASSLIQSGEQFFGPGTRLTVL.